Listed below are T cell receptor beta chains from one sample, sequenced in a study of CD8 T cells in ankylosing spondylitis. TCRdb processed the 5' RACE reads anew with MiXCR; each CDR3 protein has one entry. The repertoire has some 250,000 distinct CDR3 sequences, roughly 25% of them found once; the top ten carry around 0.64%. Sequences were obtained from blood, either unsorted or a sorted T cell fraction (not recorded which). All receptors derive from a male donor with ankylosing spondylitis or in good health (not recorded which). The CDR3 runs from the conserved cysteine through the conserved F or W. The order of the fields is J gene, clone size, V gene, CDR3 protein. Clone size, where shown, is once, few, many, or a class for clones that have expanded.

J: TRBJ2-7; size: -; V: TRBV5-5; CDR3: CASSFRGGGSYEQYF
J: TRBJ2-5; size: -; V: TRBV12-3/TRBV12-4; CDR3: CALSLYQGGVGQETQYF
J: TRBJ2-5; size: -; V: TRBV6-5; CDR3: CASSYFGVTETQYF
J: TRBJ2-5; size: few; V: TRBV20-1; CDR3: CSARALLEETQYF
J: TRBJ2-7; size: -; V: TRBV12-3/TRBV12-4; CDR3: CASSLSNSYEQYF
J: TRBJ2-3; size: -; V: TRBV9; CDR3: CASSVEVGRSDTQYF
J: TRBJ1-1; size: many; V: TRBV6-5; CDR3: CASSYWGNTEAFF
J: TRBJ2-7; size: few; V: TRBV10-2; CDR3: CASNRDGLGEQYF
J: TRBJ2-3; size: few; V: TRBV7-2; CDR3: CASSARLDTQYF
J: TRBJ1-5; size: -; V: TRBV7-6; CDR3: CASSGARGINQPQHF
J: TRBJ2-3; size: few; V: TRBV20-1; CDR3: CSARGTSGGLSTQYF
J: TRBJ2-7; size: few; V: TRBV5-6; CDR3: CASSLNRSHEQYF
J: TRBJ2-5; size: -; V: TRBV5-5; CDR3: CASSSSAQETQYF
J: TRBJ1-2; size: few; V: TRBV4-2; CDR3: CASSQGLDYGYTF
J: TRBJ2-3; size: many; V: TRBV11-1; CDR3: CASSIRPLRQGGVTDTQYF
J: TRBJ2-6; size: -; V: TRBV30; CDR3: CAWSVGYSAGANVLTF
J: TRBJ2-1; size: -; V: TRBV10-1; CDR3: CASPTSGNEQFF
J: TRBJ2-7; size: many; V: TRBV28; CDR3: CASRPAGGYPSYEQYF
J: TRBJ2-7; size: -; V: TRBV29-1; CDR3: CSVPGDRTSYEQYF
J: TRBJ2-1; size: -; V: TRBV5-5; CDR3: CASSLWARTSGLYNEQFF
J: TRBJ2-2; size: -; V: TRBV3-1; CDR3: CASSQGQLVGELFF
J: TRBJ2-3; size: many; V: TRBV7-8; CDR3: CASSLSGLDTDTQYF
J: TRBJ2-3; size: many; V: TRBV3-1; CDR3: CASSQAPLLATSTDTQYF
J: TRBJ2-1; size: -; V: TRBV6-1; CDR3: CASSDPGNEQFF
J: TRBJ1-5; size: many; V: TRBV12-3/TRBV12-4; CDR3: CASSLIQGGQPQHF
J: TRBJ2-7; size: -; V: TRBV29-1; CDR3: CSVEPINTGTSGETYEQYF
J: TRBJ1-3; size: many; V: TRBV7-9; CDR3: CASNRADGNTIYF
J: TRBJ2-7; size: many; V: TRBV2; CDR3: CASSEGLELYEQYF
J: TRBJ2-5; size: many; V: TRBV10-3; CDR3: CAISEYEKTQYF
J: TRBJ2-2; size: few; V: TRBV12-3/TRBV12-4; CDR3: CASSFIGAGELFF
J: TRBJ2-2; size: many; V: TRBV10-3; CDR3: CATRDRGFTGELFF
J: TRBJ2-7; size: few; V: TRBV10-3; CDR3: CAIRPGTEYEQYF
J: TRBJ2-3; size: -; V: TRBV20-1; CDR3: CSARRQGSTDTQYF
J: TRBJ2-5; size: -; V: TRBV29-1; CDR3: CSVEGGGFQETQYF
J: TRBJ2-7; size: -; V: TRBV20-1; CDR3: CSARWGDEQYF
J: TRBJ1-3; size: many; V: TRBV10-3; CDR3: CAISERGGGNTIYF
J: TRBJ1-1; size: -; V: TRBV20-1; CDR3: CSARGPPGQGSFTEAFF
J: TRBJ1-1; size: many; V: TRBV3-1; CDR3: CASSQEGVEPLGAFF
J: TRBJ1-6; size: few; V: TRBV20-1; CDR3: CSATTGGRYNSPLHF
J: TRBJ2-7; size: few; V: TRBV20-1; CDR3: CSAAGGSYEQYF
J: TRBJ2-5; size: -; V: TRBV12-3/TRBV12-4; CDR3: CASSRVARRETQYF
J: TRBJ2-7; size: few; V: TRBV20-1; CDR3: CSARPVIGSSYEQYF
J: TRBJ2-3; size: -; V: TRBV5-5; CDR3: CASSLGRAYSTDTQYF
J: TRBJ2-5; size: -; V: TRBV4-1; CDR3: CASSHPYGETQYF
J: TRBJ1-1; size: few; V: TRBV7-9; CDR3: CASSLTGGFAEAFF
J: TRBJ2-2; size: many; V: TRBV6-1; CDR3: CASTRAGVTNTGELFF
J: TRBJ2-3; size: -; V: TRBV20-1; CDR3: CSARDRSKYVLTDTQYF
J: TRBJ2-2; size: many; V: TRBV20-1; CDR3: CSARGRLPAGELFF
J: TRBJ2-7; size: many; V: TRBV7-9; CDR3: CASSLVSYEQYF
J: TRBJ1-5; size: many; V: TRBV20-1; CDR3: CSAKTGGAVSNQPQHF
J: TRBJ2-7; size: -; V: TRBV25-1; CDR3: CASSDDLATGWYEQYF
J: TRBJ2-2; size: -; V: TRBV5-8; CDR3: CASSHALVSGELFF
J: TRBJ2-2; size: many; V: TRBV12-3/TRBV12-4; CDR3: CASSLGGAKAGELFF
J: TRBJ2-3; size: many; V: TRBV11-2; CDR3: CASSLGGGSDTQYF
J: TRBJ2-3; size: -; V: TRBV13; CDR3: CASSTGTGNQDTQYF
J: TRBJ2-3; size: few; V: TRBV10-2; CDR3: CASSESTGGAVDTQYF
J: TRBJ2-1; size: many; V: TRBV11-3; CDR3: CASSTSGGALDEQFF